This T cell receptor beta chain was found in a study of Graves' ophthalmopathy and Graves' hyperthyroidism. Overall study context: There was a collection of peripheral blood at initial diagnosis, before any treatment.

This clonotype was seen repeatedly, ten times or more. The study amplified TCR beta CDR3 regions using RNA transcripts. Second-round multiplex PCR came after a first-round RT-PCR that employed HTBI primers. TCRdb analysed the multiplex PCR reads with MiXCR anew, one entry per CDR3 protein. The sample yields approximately 37,000 distinct CDR3 sequences, around 52% seen once. V shed 4 bases and J shed 5 bases, with 17 bases lying between them. Germline CDR1 and CDR2: SEHNR and FQNEAQ (reference sequence). CDR3 size: 15 residues. The chain has TRBV7-9 and TRBJ1-1, with D maybe TRBD1 (6 bases). This sequence originates from an adult man with Graves' ophthalmopathy. The sequenced material came from peripheral blood. CDR3 amino acids: CASSSTGQRGTEAFF. CDR3 nucleotide sequence: TGTGCCAGCAGCTCCACCGGACAGCGGGGGACTGAAGCTTTCTTT. The full variable domain, completed using reference TRBV7-9 and TRBJ1-1, is DTGVSQNPRHKITKRGQNVTFRCDPISEHNRLYWYRQTLGQGPEFLTYFQNEAQLEKSRLLSDRFSAERPKGSFSTLEIQRTEQGDSAMYLCASSSTGQRGTEAFFGQGTRLTVV.